The 18 T cell receptor beta chains in this list originate from one sample, sequenced in a study of T cell repertoires in cytomegalovirus infection. TCRdb used MiXCR to reprocess the reads, holding one entry per CDR3 protein. In the table there are around 530,000 distinct CDR3 sequences, approximately 17% of which are singletons. Material for sequencing was CD8+ T cells from PBMCs. These TCRs come from a human donor in good health (CMV status not recorded). Some clones in this sample may be carry-over from other donors' samples.

This clonotype has a count of ten or more. The chain links TRBV28 to TRBJ2-7; 9 nucleotides align to TRBD2. The J segment lost 5 bases and the V segment lost 1 base, leaving 9 bases of the junction unmatched. Germline V gives CDR1 MDHEN, CDR2 SYDVKM. This CDR3 comprises 16 residues. The CDR3 sequence: CASSLYISGSRHEQYF. CDR3 coding DNA: TGTGCCAGCAGTTTATATATTAGCGGGAGCCGCCACGAGCAGTACTTC.

The chain uses TRBV4-1 and TRBJ2-2; weak D call: TRBD1 (5 bases). Germline V gives CDR1 MGHRA, CDR2 YSYEKL. Trimming pared 1 base from V and 4 bases from J, leaving 10 bases between. This CDR3 contains 15 residues. CDR3 sequence: CASSQAFQGTGELFF. CDR3 sequence (DNA): TGCGCCAGCAGCCAAGCGTTCCAGGGCACCGGGGAGCTGTTTTTT.

This clonotype was counted at least ten times. The V and J genes are TRBV12-3 or TRBV12-4 and TRBJ1-2; D is unresolved. Trimming removed 3 bases at V and 0 bases at J, with 17 bases between. This CDR3 region has 17 residues. The CDR3 nucleotides are TGTGCCAGCAGTTTTTCGGCCCCCCCCGGGCCTAACTATGGCTACACCTTC. As protein: CASSFSAPPGPNYGYTF.

In regard to this clonotype: An end of the junction does not agree with germline; a read error may underlie this. This chain links TRBV5-1 with TRBJ1-2; D may be TRBD1 (5 bases). Per the germline V gene, CDR1 is SGHRS and CDR2 is YFSETQ. This CDR3 region has 15 residues. The CDR3 reads CASSLRGRRRYVYTF. Written as DNA, the CDR3 is TGCGCCAGCAGCTTGAGGGGTCGGAGACGGTATGTCTACACCTTC.

This clonotype was seen at least ten times. DNA for the CDR3: TGCGCCAGCAGTGATGCAGCGACGGAAGGGGAGAACACTGAAGCTTTCTTT. Its translation is CASSDAATEGENTEAFF. The V gene is TRBV10-2, the J gene TRBJ1-1; weak D call: TRBD1 (5 bases). The CDR3 contains 17 residues. CDR1 is WSHSY, CDR2 SAAADI, per germline. V lost 3 bases, J lost 1 base, and 18 bases lay in between.

This clonotype was seen many times. In DNA form, the CDR3 reads TGTGCCAGCAGTTCCCTAAGGTTTGACAGGCACTCCTACAATGAGCAGTTCTTC. This gives the protein CASSSLRFDRHSYNEQFF. The rearrangement links TRBV28 to TRBJ2-1, with D maybe TRBD1 (6 bases). The ends were cut back, 4 bases at V and 0 bases at J, with 19 bases in the middle. Germline-derived CDR1 and CDR2 are MDHEN and SYDVKM. The CDR3 sequence is 18 residues long.

The V and J genes are TRBV27 and TRBJ2-7; 7 bases are shared with TRBD2. Unmatched junction bases numbered 8, after V lost 6 bases and J lost 3 bases. Germline lookup yields CDR1 MNHEY and CDR2 SMNVEV (reference sequence). The CDR3 runs 14 residues. CDR3 bases: TGTGCCAGCAGACACTCAGCGGGATACTACGAGCAGTACTTC. Amino acids: CASRHSAGYYEQYF.

This clonotype was seen at least ten times. The DNA for the CDR3 is TGTGCCATCAGTGAGTCGAATAGGGGGCCCTACGAGCAGTACTTC. It translates to CAISESNRGPYEQYF. The chain carries TRBV10-3 and TRBJ2-7, with 7 nucleotides matching TRBD1. The V segment lost 0 bases and the J segment 2 bases; nucleotides outside the gene matches: 4. This CDR3 spans 15 amino acids. CDR1 and CDR2 from the germline V gene are ENHRY and SYGVKD.

V is TRBV7-2 and J is TRBJ2-1, with 8 bases that match TRBD2. The CDR3 is 17 residues long. Trimming at V came to 3 bases and at J to 13 bases, leaving 20 bases not matched to a gene. The V gene's germline CDR1 is SGHTA and CDR2 FQGNSA. Here the CDR3 reads CASSFRGRLARYNYQFF. CDR3 nucleotides: TGTGCCAGCAGCTTTCGGGGGAGACTAGCGAGATACAATTATCAGTTCTTC. Full variable domain (outside the CDR3, taken from reference TRBV7-2 and TRBJ2-1): GAGVSQSPSNKVTEKGKDVELRCDPISGHTALYWYRQSLGQGLEFLIYFQGNSAPDKSGLPSDRFSAERTGGSVSTLTIQRTQQEDSAVYLCASSFRGRLARYNYQFFGPGTRLTVL.

The genes are TRBV27 and TRBJ1-6; D unclear. Germline V CDR1 and CDR2: MNHEY, SMNVEV (reference sequence). V was cut by 8 bases and J by 0 bases, with 11 bases left in between. The CDR3 length is 15 residues. The CDR3 nucleotides read TGTGCCAGCGGGCGACCGAGCTCCTATAATTCACCCCTCCACTTT. Residues: CASGRPSSYNSPLHF.

This clonotype has ten or more counts. This chain joins TRBV6-5 and TRBJ1-2, with no clear D. Trimming cost V 2 bases and J 14 bases, with 21 bases left between them. Germline CDR1 MNHEY, CDR2 SVGAGI. The CDR3 covers 14 residues. The CDR3 DNA sequence: TGTGCCAGCAGTTACAACATCCCCGGGAGCTCGTTGACCTTC. This gives the protein CASSYNIPGSSLTF.

As for this clonotype: Mismatch with germline at one junction end may stem from a read error. J is TRBJ2-1 and V is TRBV5-3; D is tentatively TRBD1 or TRBD2 (5 bases each). TRBV5-3 is an ORF; its function is uncertain. The CDR3 consists of 12 residues. CDR3 sequence: CTSSYGTNEQFF. The CDR3 bases are TGTACCAGCAGCTACGGGACCAATGAGCAGTTCTTC.

This clonotype was seen ten or more times. The chain carries TRBV7-8 and TRBJ2-1, with a tentative D call TRBD2 (6 bases). The CDR3 has 16 amino acids. CDR1 is SGHVS and CDR2 is FQNEAQ in the germline V gene. Trimming stripped 5 bases from V and 2 bases from J, with 16 bases between. CDR3 region: CASSPPRWGAYNEQFF. In nucleotides, the CDR3 is TGTGCCAGCAGCCCACCTCGCTGGGGGGCCTACAATGAGCAGTTCTTC.

As for this clonotype: A clone one base away is much larger, so this may be a read error. The chain joins TRBV25-1 to TRBJ2-7; 8 nucleotides align to TRBD1. CDR1 and CDR2 (germline): MGHDK, SYGVNS. The J segment lost 11 bases and the V segment lost 4 bases, leaving 13 bases of the junction unmatched. The CDR3 extends over 14 amino acids. The CDR3 reads CASSGGQGVWEKYF. CDR3 bases: TGTGCCAGCAGTGGAGGACAGGGAGTGTGGGAGAAGTACTTC.

This clonotype showed up many times. The chain recombines TRBV7-8 with TRBJ2-2, with a weak D call TRBD2 (6 bases). Trimming cost V 1 base and J 6 bases, with 15 bases left between them. Germline loops: CDR1 SGHVS, CDR2 FQNEAQ. CDR3 length: 16 amino acids. The chain's CDR3 is CASSLGGGGEAGELFF. CDR3 bases: TGTGCCAGCAGCTTAGGGGGTGGAGGGGAGGCCGGGGAGCTGTTTTTT.

This clonotype came up many times. V and J are TRBV6-5 and TRBJ2-6, with TRBD1 matching 7 bases. Germline trimming cut 7 bases from V and 2 bases from J; bases unmatched to any gene: 8. The CDR3 covers 16 residues. Germline V CDR1 and CDR2: MNHEY, SVGAGI. CDR3 residues: CASNPQGGTGANVLTF. For the CDR3, the DNA is TGTGCCAGCAACCCCCAAGGGGGCACTGGGGCCAACGTCCTGACTTTC.

This clonotype was picked up a small number of times. This sequence joins TRBV7-9 and TRBJ2-7; 9 positions match TRBD2. The J segment lost 3 bases and the V segment lost 8 bases, leaving 14 bases of the junction unmatched. Germline V gene lookup returns CDR1 SEHNR and CDR2 FQNEAQ (reference sequence). This CDR3 contains 16 residues. CDR3 residues: CASGPSGLASFYEQYF. The CDR3, as DNA: TGTGCCAGCGGTCCCTCGGGACTAGCTTCTTTCTACGAGCAGTACTTC. The whole variable domain, remainder taken from reference TRBV7-9 and TRBJ2-7, is DTGVSQNPRHKITKRGQNVTFRCDPISEHNRLYWYRQTLGQGPEFLTYFQNEAQLEKSRLLSDRFSAERPKGSFSTLEIQRTEQGDSAMYLCASGPSGLASFYEQYFGPGTRLTVT.

A remark on this clonotype: This may be a read error, as it is one base from a much larger clone. The rearrangement uses TRBV10-3 and TRBJ1-5; 9 positions agree with TRBD1. Germline loops: CDR1 ENHRY, CDR2 SYGVKD. The CDR3 is 15 amino acids. CDR3 amino acids: CAISGDRDVAQPQDF. The CDR3 coding sequence is TGTGCCATCAGTGGGGACAGGGACGTTGCTCAGCCCCAGGATTTT.